The following is a T cell receptor beta chain sequence with its context. Its antigen remains unknown. This entry belongs to a study of blood T cells in healthy people across ages. A second PCR, run for roughly 7 to 11 cycles, used a sample-barcoded 5' primer plus a J-beta primer mix. A template-switch adaptor that had 12 random nucleotides put a tag on each cDNA molecule. TCRdb ran MiXCR on the 5' RACE reads and lists one entry per CDR3 protein. The repertoire holds over 1,200,000 distinct CDR3 sequences, approximately 63% seen once, with 6.5% to 8% in the top ten. Study results and caveats: Aged donors had fewer naive CD4+ cells and lower diversity than long-lived donors.

The specimen was blood. The clonotype was recovered from a young man in good health.

This CDR3 reads CASSQLPVVDYGYTF. CDR3 nucleotides: TGTGCCAGCAGCCAACTTCCCGTTGTCGACTATGGCTACACCTTC. The chain employs TRBV6-5 and TRBJ1-2, with D unclear. Per the germline V gene, CDR1 is MNHEY and CDR2 is SVGAGI. V gave up 6 bases and J gave up 3 bases, with 17 bases separating them. This CDR3 contains 15 residues.